Listed here are 4 T cell receptor beta chains from one sample, sequenced in a study of shared clonotypes between healthy human individuals. Repertoires were generated with immunoSEQ multiplex PCR, while TCRdb's copy carries only in-frame clones and drops some. The sample has around 1.9 million clones, around 93% seen once; the top ten hold under 2%. CD45RO-negative cells were positively selected for CCR7, leaving out terminally differentiated effector memory CD45RA+ cells. The sample taken for sequencing was naive CD8+ T cells from PBMCs. The origin of the receptors is a man younger than 35 in good health. Some clones in this sample may be carry-over from other donors' samples.

In this sample, this clone turned up once. The chain carries TRBV7-8 and TRBJ2-7; 10 bases agree with TRBD2. J lost 2 bases, V lost 0 bases, and 4 bases had no gene match. CDR3 length: 16 residues. Germline V gene sequence: CDR1 SGHVS, CDR2 FQNEAQ. CDR3 amino acids: CASSLAQREGAYEQYF. The CDR3 DNA follows: TGTGCCAGCAGCTTAGCCCAGCGGGAGGGCGCCTACGAGCAGTACTTC.

The chain couples TRBV7-8 to TRBJ2-7; the match to TRBD2 covers 13 bases. Germline loops: CDR1 SGHVS, CDR2 FQNEAQ. The CDR3 is 17 amino acids. Trimming cost V 1 base and J 4 bases; bases outside gene matches: 7. CDR3 sequence reads: CASSLELAGGPWYEQYF. In DNA, the CDR3 is TGTGCCAGCAGCTTAGAACTAGCGGGAGGGCCTTGGTACGAGCAGTACTTC.

This clone was seen a single time. This same CDR3 is encoded by further DNA sequences in the sample. The V gene is TRBV4-1, the J gene TRBJ2-1, with no clear D. The CDR3 contains 14 residues. Germline V gene lookup returns CDR1 MGHRA and CDR2 YSYEKL. The V and J ends lost 2 bases and 3 bases respectively, with 8 bases between them. CDR3 protein: CASSQRGGYNEQFF. CDR3 nucleotide sequence: TGCGCCAGCAGCCAACGAGGCGGCTACAATGAGCAGTTCTTC.

The gene calls are TRBV19 and TRBJ2-1; no clear D. The V end lost 4 bases, the J end lost 5 bases, and 15 bases lay between the germline ends. Germline lookup yields CDR1 LNHDA and CDR2 SQIVND (reference sequence). The CDR3 length is 15 residues. CDR3 coding DNA: TGTGCCAGTAGTAGTACCCAGCGCCGAGACAATGAGCAGTTCTTC. It specifies CASSSTQRRDNEQFF.